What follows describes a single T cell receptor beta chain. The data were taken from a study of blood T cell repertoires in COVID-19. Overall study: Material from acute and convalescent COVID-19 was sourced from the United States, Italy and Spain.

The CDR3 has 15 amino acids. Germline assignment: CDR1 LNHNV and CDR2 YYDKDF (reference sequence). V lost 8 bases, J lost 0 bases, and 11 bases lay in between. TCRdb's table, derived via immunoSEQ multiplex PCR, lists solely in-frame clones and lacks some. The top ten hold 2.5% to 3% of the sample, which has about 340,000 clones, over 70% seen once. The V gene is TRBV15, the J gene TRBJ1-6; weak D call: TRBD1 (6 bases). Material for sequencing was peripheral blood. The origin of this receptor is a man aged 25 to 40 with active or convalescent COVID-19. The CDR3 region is CATSQGGSYNSPLHF. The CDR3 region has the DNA TGTGCCACCTCCCAAGGGGGCTCCTATAATTCACCCCTCCACTTT.